This TCR beta chain was observed in a study of blood T cell repertoires in COVID-19. Turning to the study itself: Sample material is recorded as cDNA or gDNA derived from T cells, B-cell-depleted T cells, or PBMCs.

Original data processing: Amplification of reference gene primers provided the estimated nucleated cell counts. This table comes from immunoSEQ multiplex PCR, and its TCRdb copy is limited to in-frame clones, with some not included. That table is the source of V, J and clone size, and D and trimming were worked out from the DNA. This table holds about 170,000 clones, more than 85% found once. With 5 bases removed from V and 0 bases from J, the gap between germline ends came to 12 bases. This CDR3 comprises 15 residues. Looked up from germline, CDR1 is SGHTA and CDR2 is FQGNSA. The TCR was taken from a woman older than 75 with COVID-19, enrolled during active disease. The rearrangement uses TRBV7-2 and TRBJ2-3, with a weak D call TRBD2 (6 bases). The specimen was peripheral blood. CDR3 DNA sequence: TGTGCCAGCAGCGGGCGGGGCCCAAGCACAGATACGCAGTATTTT. It encodes CASSGRGPSTDTQYF.